The entry that follows covers one T cell receptor (beta chain) sequence. The target antigen is unknown. Trimming removed 1 base from V and 4 bases from J, with 11 bases in between. The germline V gene encodes CDR1 LNHDA and CDR2 SQIVND (reference sequence). This CDR3 has 15 amino acids. Primers for the PCR totalled 60 Vbeta and 13 Jbeta. Clones were read by immunoSEQ multiplex PCR, and TCRdb kept only the in-frame ones, dropping some. The table records about 57,000 clones, 75% to 85% of them present only once. At the time of sampling, donors were nominally healthy, though unrecorded immune exposures were likely. This specimen belongs to a study of cytomegalovirus exposure and HLA in healthy donors. Findings of the study overall: TRBV6-2, TRBV6-3 and some other V segments were unresolvable in 87-base-pair reads.

The TCR sequence derives from a man under 40 in good health and CMV-seronegative. Sequencing used PBMCs. The chain is built from TRBV19 and TRBJ2-1, with D hard to call. CDR3 nucleotide sequence: TGTGCCAGTAGTATAGTACGGAGCCTTTACAATGAGCAGTTCTTC. Amino acids: CASSIVRSLYNEQFF.